These 5 T cell receptor beta chains came from one sample sequenced in a study of radiotherapy plus CTLA-4 blockade in lung cancer. Sequencing was performed with immunoSEQ multiplex PCR; in TCRdb, only in-frame clones are kept and a portion is missing. The data show about 98,000 clones, just over 85% seen once. The material was peripheral blood, obtained from a patient treated with radiotherapy plus ipilimumab. These TCRs come from a human donor with non-small cell lung cancer that progressed on radiotherapy plus ipilimumab.

This chain joins TRBV7-9 and TRBJ2-7, with D tentatively TRBD1 (5 bases). This CDR3 spans 14 amino acids. In germline, CDR1 is SEHNR, CDR2 FQNEAQ (reference sequence). Trimming cost V 3 bases and J 7 bases, with 16 bases left between them. The CDR3 nucleotides are TGTGCCAGCAGCTTTTCAGGGATCCCTGTTGAGCAGTACTTC. Protein: CASSFSGIPVEQYF.

Concerning this clone itself: Additional DNA sequences in this sample encode the identical CDR3. The V call is TRBV5-6, the J call TRBJ2-1; D uncertain. This CDR3 comprises 12 residues. V gave up 0 bases and J gave up 5 bases, with 3 bases separating them. The germline V gene has CDR1 SGHDT and CDR2 YYEEEE. Written as DNA, the CDR3 is TGTGCCAGCAGCTTGGATGACAATGAGCAGTTCTTC. Translating gives CASSLDDNEQFF.

This rearrangement joins TRBV5-1 to TRBJ2-2; D is unresolved. The CDR3 extends over 16 amino acids. The V end was cut by 4 bases, the J end by 4 bases, with 17 bases between. CDR1 SGHRS and CDR2 YFSETQ come from the germline V gene. The CDR3 DNA reads TGCGCCAGCAGCCCTCGCGGTGGCCGGAGCACCGGGGAGCTGTTTTTT. Amino acids: CASSPRGGRSTGELFF.

The table lists this clone with a count of one. This chain links TRBV6-5 with TRBJ1-2; TRBD1 matches at 7 bases. This CDR3 is 11 amino acids long. Unmatched junction bases numbered 8, after V lost 9 bases and J lost 10 bases. The germline CDR1 and CDR2 sequences are MNHEY and SVGAGI. CDR3 sequence (DNA): TGTGCCAGACCGGGACAGCATCCCTACACCTTC. It codes for CARPGQHPYTF.

This clone has only one observation. Other DNA sequences in the sample encode the same CDR3. This chain connects TRBV6-6 to TRBJ1-2, with 7 bases that match TRBD1. The trim removed 2 bases at V and 8 bases at J, leaving 5 bases unmatched. The CDR3 contains 13 residues. Per the germline V gene, CDR1 is MNHNY and CDR2 is SVGAGI (reference sequence). The CDR3 reads CASSYDRVGGYTF. The CDR3 DNA sequence: TGTGCCAGCAGTTACGACAGGGTGGGCGGCTACACCTTC.